This TCR beta chain was observed in a study of neoadjuvant anti-PD-1 for oral cavity cancer. Time point: after neoadjuvant nivolumab, at surgical resection. Clones were sequenced by immunoSEQ multiplex PCR, and TCRdb holds only the in-frame ones, with some missing. Counted here are 68,000 or so clones, 70% to 90% occurring once; the ten biggest clones make up roughly 3.4%. The length of the CDR3 is 11 residues. V dropped 4 bases and J dropped 1 base, with 5 bases sitting between them. CDR1 and CDR2 from the germline V gene are SQVTM and ANQGSEA. J is TRBJ2-7 and V is TRBV29-1; no clear D gene. The TCR sequence derives from a person aged 40 to 85 with oral cavity squamous cell carcinoma. The material was PBMCs, obtained after nivolumab (anti-PD-1) treatment. The CDR3 DNA follows: TGCAGCGTTGCGGGTTCCTACGAGCAGTACTTC. It translates to CSVAGSYEQYF.